The clone carrying this T cell receptor beta chain was seen a few times. Its specificity is not known. This sample is drawn from a study of T-cell memory formation after mild COVID-19. Study details: TCR clusters were largely donor specific. Study results and limitations: Among contracting clones, CD4+ were mainly CM/EM and CD8+ enriched in EMRA.

TCRdb fed the 5' RACE reads into MiXCR, producing one record per CDR3 protein. The sample has about 180,000 distinct CDR3 sequences; around a sixth are singletons. The CDR3 is 13 residues long. CDR1 is SEHNR and CDR2 is FQNEAQ in the germline V gene (reference sequence). Trimming removed 1 base from V and 4 bases from J, with 6 bases in between. This TCR derives from a man between 18 and 29 years old who had mild COVID-19 (a few samples of this study predate the infection). Cell type and time point are not known. V usage is TRBV7-9 and J usage is TRBJ2-3, with D unclear. The sample consisted of PBMCs or a T cell subset sorted from them (not recorded which). In nucleotides, the CDR3 is TGTGCCAGCAGCTTAGAAATGTCAGATACGCAGTATTTT. This sequence encodes CASSLEMSDTQYF.